This TCR beta chain was observed in a study of blood T cell repertoires in COVID-19. As for the study in general: Sites across the United States, Italy and Spain contributed samples from acute and convalescent COVID-19. The analysed material was cDNA or gDNA that came from T cells, B-cell-depleted T cells, or PBMCs.

Per the original data handling: Estimates of nucleated cell counts were drawn from the amplification of reference gene primers. Profiling relied on immunoSEQ multiplex PCR, and the TCRdb table lists in-frame clones only, not all of them. The DNA was the basis for D and trimming; V, J and clone size are from that table. The data show a few hundred thousand clones, with roughly 80% seen just once and 3% to 4% held by the top ten. V dropped 5 bases and J dropped 7 bases, with 23 bases sitting between them. The CDR3 runs 16 residues. Germline-derived CDR1 and CDR2 are SEHNR and FQNEAQ (reference sequence).

The TCR sequence derives from a woman between 18 and 30 years old with acute or convalescent COVID-19. The sample comprised peripheral blood. The chain joins TRBV7-9 to TRBJ2-5; D possibly corresponds to TRBD2 (6 bases). The CDR3 spells CASSLLGGGSEGTQYF. The CDR3 nucleotides are TGTGCCAGCAGCCTCCTAGGTGGGGGGTCGGAAGGGACCCAGTACTTC.